This TCR beta chain originates from a study of control samples from healthy donors and cancer patients. Germline lookup yields CDR1 SGHVS and CDR2 FNYEAQ. The CDR3 sequence is 16 residues long. The V end lost 5 bases, the J end lost 5 bases, and 21 bases lay between the germline ends. Profiling relied on immunoSEQ multiplex PCR, and the TCRdb table lists in-frame clones only, not all of them. The repertoire holds under 200,000 clones, with around 91% as singletons. This clonotype was sampled from a woman aged 30 to 39 in good health. The chain joins TRBV7-6 to TRBJ2-5; D might be TRBD1 or TRBD2, each matching 5 bases. The specimen sequenced was blood. DNA for the CDR3: TGTGCCAGCAGCCCTTCCGGGACCCCCACCCGGGAGACCCAGTACTTC. Residues: CASSPSGTPTRETQYF.